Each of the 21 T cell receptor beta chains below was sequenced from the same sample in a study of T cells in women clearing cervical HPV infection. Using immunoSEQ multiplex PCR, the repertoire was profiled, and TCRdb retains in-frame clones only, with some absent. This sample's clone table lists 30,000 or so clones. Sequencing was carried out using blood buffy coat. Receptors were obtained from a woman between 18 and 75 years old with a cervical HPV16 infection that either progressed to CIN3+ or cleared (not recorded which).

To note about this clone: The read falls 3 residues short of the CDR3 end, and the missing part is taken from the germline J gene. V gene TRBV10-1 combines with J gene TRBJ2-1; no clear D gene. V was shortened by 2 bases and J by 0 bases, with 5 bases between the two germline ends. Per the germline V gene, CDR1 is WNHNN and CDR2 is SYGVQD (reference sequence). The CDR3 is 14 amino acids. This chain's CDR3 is CASSESPSYNEQFF. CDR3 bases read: TGCGCCAGCAGTGAGAGCCCCTCCTACAATGAG.

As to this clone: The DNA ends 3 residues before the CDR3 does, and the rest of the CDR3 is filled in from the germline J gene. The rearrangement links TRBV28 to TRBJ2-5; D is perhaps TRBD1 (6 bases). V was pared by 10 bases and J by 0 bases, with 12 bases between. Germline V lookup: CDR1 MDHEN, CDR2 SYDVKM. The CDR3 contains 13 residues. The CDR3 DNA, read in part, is TGTGCCATCACAGGACAGTACCAAGAGACC. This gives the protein CAITGQYQET. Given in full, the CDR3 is CAITGQYQETQYF.

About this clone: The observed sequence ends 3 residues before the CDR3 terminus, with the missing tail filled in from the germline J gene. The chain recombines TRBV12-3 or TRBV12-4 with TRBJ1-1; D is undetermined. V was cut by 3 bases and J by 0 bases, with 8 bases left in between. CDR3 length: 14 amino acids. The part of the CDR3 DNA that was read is TGTGCCAGCAGTTTGCGGAGCATGAACACTGAA. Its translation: CASSLRSMNTE. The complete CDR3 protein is CASSLRSMNTEAFF.

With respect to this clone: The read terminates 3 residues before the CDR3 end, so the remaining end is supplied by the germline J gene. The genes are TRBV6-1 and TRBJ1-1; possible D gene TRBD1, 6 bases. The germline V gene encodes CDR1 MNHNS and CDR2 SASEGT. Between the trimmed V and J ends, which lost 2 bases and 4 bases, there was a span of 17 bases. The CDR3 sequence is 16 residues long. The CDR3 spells CASSEQSGRGSTEAFF. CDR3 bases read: TGTGCCAGCAGTGAACAGTCGGGCAGGGGATCCACTGAA.

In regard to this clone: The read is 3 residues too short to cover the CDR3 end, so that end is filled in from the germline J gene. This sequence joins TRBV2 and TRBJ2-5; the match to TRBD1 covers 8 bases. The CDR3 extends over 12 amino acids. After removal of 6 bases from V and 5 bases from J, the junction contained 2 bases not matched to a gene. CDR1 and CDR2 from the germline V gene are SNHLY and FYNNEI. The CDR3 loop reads CASRWTGETQYF. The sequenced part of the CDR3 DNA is TGTGCCAGCAGATGGACAGGGGAGACC.

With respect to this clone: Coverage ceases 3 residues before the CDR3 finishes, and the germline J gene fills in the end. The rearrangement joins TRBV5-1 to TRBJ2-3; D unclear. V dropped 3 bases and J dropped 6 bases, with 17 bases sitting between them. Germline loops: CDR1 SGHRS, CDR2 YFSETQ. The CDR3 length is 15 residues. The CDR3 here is CASSSIGISGDTQYF. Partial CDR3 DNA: TGCGCCAGCAGCTCAATAGGTATATCAGGCGATACG.

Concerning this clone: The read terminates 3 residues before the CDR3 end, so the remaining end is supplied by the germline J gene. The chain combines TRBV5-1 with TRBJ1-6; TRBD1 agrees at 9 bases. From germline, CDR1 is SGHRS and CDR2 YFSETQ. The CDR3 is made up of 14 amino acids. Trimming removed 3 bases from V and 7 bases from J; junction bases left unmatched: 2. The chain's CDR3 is CASSSTGGNSPLHF. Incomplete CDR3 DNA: TGCGCCAGCAGCTCGACAGGGGGGAATTCACCC.

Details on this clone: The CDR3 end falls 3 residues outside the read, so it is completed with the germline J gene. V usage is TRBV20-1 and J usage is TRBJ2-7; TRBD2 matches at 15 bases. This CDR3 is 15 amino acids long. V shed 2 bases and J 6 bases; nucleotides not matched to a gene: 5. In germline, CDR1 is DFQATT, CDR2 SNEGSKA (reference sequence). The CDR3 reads CSARPAGLAGGEQYF. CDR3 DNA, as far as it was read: TGCAGTGCTAGACCCGCGGGACTAGCGGGGGGCGAG.

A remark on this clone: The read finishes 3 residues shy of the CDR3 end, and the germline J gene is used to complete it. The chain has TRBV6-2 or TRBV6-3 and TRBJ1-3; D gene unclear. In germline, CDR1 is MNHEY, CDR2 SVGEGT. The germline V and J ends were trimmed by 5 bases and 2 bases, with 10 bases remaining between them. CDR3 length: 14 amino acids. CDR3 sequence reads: CASSQQYPGNTIYF. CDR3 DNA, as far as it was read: TGTGCCAGCAGTCAACAGTATCCTGGAAACACC.

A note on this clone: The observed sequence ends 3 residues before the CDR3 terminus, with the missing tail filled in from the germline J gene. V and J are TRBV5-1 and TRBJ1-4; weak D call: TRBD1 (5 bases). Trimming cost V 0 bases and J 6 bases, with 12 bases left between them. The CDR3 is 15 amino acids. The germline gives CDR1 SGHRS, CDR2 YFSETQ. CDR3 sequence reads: CASSLGLTVDEKLFF. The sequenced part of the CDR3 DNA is TGCGCCAGCAGCTTGGGACTGACAGTAGATGAAAAA.

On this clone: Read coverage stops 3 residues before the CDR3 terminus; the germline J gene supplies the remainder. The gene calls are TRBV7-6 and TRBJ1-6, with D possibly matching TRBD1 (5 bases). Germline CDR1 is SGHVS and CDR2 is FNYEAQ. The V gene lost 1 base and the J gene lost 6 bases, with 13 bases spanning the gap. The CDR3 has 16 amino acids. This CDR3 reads CASSLEGEVGNSPLHF. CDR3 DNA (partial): TGTGCCAGCAGCTTAGAAGGGGAGGTCGGTAATTCACCC.

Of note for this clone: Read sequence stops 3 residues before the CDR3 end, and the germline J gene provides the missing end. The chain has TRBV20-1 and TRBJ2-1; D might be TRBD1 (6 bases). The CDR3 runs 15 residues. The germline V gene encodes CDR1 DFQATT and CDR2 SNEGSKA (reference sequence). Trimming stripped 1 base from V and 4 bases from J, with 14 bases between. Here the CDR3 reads CSARVGRGWYNEQFF. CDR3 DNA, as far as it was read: TGCAGTGCTAGAGTGGGCAGGGGATGGTACAATGAG.

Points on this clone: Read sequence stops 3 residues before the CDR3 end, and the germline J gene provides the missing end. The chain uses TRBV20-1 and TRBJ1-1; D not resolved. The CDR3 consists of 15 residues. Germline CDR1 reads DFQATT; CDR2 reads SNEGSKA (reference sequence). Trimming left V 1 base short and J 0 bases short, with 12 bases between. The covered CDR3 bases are TGCAGTGCTAGAGGCTATGGCACTATGAACACTGAA. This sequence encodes CSARGYGTMNTE. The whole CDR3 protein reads CSARGYGTMNTEAFF.

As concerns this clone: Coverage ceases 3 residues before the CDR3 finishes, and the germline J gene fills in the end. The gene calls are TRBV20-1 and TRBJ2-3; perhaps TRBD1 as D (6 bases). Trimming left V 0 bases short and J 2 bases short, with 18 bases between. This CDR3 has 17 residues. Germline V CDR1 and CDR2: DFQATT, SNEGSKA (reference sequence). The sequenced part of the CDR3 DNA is TGCAGTGCTAGAGATCCCAACAGGGTGGGAGTCACAGATACG. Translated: CSARDPNRVGVTDT. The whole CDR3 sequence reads CSARDPNRVGVTDTQYF.

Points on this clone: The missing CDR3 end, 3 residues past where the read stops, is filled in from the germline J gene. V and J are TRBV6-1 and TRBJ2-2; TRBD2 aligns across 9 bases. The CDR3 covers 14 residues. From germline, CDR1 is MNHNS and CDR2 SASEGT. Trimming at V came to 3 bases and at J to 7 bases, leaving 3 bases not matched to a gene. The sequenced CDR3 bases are TGTGCCAGCAGTGAGGGACTAGCAATCGGGGAG. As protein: CASSEGLAIGE. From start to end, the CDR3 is CASSEGLAIGELFF.

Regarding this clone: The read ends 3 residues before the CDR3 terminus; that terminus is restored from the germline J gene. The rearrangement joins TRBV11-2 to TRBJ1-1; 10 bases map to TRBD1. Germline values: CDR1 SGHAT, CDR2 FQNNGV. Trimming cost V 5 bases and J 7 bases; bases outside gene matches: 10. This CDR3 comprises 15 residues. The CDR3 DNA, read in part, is TGTGCCAGCAGCCCCCGGGACAGGGGAATTCGTGAA. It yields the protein CASSPRDRGIRE. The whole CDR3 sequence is CASSPRDRGIREAFF.

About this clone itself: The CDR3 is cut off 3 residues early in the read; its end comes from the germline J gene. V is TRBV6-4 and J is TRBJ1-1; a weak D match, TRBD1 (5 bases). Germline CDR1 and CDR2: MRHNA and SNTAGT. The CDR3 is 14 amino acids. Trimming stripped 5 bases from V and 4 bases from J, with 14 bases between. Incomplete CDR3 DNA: TGTGCCAGCAGTAGGGGCAGGGAATCCACTGAA. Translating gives CASSRGRESTE. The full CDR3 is CASSRGRESTEAFF.

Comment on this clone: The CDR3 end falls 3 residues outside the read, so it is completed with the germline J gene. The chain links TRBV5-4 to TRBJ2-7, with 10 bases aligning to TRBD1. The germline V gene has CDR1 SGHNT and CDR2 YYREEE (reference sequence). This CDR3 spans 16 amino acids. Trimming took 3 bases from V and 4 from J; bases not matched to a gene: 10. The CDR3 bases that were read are TGTGCCAGCAGCTCCATACCGGGACAGGGGTTATACGAG. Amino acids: CASSSIPGQGLYE. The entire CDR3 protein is CASSSIPGQGLYEQYF.

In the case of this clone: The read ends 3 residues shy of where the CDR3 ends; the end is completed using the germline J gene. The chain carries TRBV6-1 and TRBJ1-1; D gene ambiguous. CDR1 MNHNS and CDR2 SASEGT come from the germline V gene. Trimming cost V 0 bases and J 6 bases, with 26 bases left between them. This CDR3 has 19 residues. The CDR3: CASSEAPPDQGYERAEAFF. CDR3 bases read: TGTGCCAGCAGTGAAGCACCGCCGGACCAAGGGTACGAGCGGGCTGAA.

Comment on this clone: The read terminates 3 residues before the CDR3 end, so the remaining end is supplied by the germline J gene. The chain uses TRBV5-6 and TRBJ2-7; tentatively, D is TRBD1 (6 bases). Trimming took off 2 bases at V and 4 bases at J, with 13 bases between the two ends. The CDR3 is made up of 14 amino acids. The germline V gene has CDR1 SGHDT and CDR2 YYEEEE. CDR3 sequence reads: CASSFRGRGYEQYF. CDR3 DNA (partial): TGTGCCAGCAGCTTCAGGGGTCGAGGATACGAG.

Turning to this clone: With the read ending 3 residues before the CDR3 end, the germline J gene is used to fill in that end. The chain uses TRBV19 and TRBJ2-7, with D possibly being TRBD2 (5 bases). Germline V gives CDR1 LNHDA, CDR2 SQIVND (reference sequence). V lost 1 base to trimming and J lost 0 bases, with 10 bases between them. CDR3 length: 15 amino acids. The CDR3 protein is CASSIVASSSYEQYF. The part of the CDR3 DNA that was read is TGTGCCAGTAGTATAGTGGCTAGCTCCTCCTACGAG.